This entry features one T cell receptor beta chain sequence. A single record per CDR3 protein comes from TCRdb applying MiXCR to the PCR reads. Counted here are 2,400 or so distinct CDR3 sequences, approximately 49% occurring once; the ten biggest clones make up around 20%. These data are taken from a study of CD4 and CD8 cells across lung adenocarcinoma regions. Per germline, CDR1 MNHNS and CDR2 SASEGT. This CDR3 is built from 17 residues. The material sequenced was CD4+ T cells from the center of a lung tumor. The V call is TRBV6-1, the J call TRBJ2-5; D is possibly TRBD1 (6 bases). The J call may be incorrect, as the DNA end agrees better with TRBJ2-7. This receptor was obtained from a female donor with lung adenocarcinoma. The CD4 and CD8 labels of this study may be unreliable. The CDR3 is CASSEDGLRYGGDEQYF. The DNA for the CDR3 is TGTGCCAGCAGTGAAGATGGGCTTAGGTATGGGGGCGACGAGCAGTACTTC.